The 30 T cell receptor beta chains listed next were all sequenced from one sample in a study of blood T cells in healthy people across ages. The use of a sample-barcoded 5' primer and a J-beta primer mix characterized a second PCR of 7 to 11 cycles. From the 5' RACE reads, TCRdb called clonotypes with MiXCR, one entry per CDR3 protein. The table shows 1.5 million to 2 million distinct CDR3 sequences, with under 30% occurring only once. Input material: blood. The source is a young woman in good health.

The rearrangement uses TRBV13 and TRBJ2-7, with a weak D call TRBD2 (5 bases). The V end was cut by 3 bases, the J end by 3 bases, with 12 bases between. Germline V gives CDR1 PRHDT, CDR2 FYEKMQ (reference sequence). The CDR3 has 14 amino acids. The CDR3 DNA is TGTGCCAGCAGCTTTCCTAGCAGGCGCTACGAGCAGTACTTC. Amino acid sequence: CASSFPSRRYEQYF.

This clonotype appeared once. The gene calls are TRBV25-1 and TRBJ2-1, with 7 bases that match TRBD1. After removal of 10 bases from V and 4 bases from J, the junction contained 7 bases not matched to a gene. This CDR3 is built from 13 residues. Germline CDR1 reads MGHDK; CDR2 reads SYGVNS. The CDR3 nucleotides are TGTGCCACGGGGACAGTTAAGTACAATGAGCAGTTCTTC. It translates to CATGTVKYNEQFF.

This clonotype occurred many times. The chain carries TRBV15 and TRBJ2-6; 10 nucleotides align to TRBD2. This CDR3 spans 17 amino acids. Germline V gene lookup returns CDR1 LNHNV and CDR2 YYDKDF (reference sequence). V trimming: 4 bases; J trimming: 2 bases; junction bases outside the gene matches: 5. DNA of the CDR3: TGTGCCACCAGCACAGGACTAGCGGTAGCTGGGGCCAACGTCCTGACTTTC. It specifies CATSTGLAVAGANVLTF.

This clonotype occurred a few times. The chain carries TRBV20-1 and TRBJ1-2; 8 bases fit TRBD1. The J segment lost 4 bases and the V segment lost 3 bases, leaving 10 bases of the junction unmatched. Germline CDR1 is DFQATT and CDR2 is SNEGSKA (reference sequence). CDR3 length: 15 residues. CDR3 DNA: TGCAGTGCTAGCCCTGGACAGGGCCGGGCCTATGGCTACACCTTC. This translates into CSASPGQGRAYGYTF.

V gene TRBV29-1 combines with J gene TRBJ1-1; TRBD1 is a possible D gene (6 bases). Trimming took off 4 bases at V and 6 bases at J, with 9 bases between the two ends. CDR1 and CDR2 (germline): SQVTM, ANQGSEA. The CDR3 loop spans 11 amino acids. The DNA for the CDR3 is TGCAGCGTTGGGGGGCTCGCTGAAGCTTTCTTT. As protein: CSVGGLAEAFF.

The chain couples TRBV9 to TRBJ2-1; the D gene is possibly TRBD1 (6 bases). Germline V gives CDR1 SGDLS, CDR2 YYNGEE. The V end lost 3 bases, the J end lost 7 bases, and 14 bases lay between the germline ends. The CDR3 extends over 14 amino acids. In DNA, the CDR3 is TGTGCCAGCAGCGCAGGATCAGGGGCGAATGAGCAGTTCTTC. Translating it yields CASSAGSGANEQFF.

This clonotype appeared a few times. The V gene is TRBV5-1, the J gene TRBJ2-2; TRBD2 matches 8 bases. The CDR3 length is 16 residues. Looked up from germline, CDR1 is SGHRS and CDR2 is YFSETQ. Trimming at V came to 4 bases and at J to 5 bases, leaving 10 bases not matched to a gene. The chain's CDR3 is CASSPRLAWVTGELFF. The DNA for the CDR3 is TGCGCCAGCAGCCCAAGACTAGCGTGGGTTACCGGGGAGCTGTTTTTT.

This clonotype was found a few times. J is TRBJ1-5 and V is TRBV4-1; D is possibly TRBD1 (5 bases). The CDR3 is 14 residues long. V lost 0 bases and J 8 bases, leaving 11 bases between the germline ends. From germline, CDR1 is MGHRA and CDR2 YSYEKL. CDR3 residues: CASSQEAGRKPQHF. The CDR3, as DNA: TGCGCCAGCAGCCAAGAGGCAGGGAGGAAGCCCCAGCATTTT.

This chain uses TRBV7-9 with TRBJ2-1; 9 bases agree with TRBD1. The CDR3 length is 16 residues. Losses at the gene ends were 2 bases for V and 4 bases for J; bases not matched to a gene: 6. The germline V gene has CDR1 SEHNR and CDR2 FQNEAQ (reference sequence). CDR3 protein: CASSLLQGAFYNEQFF. In nucleotides, the CDR3 is TGTGCCAGCAGCTTACTACAGGGGGCATTTTACAATGAGCAGTTCTTC.

This clonotype showed up just a few times. Relative to the germline gene, one junction end is altered; a read error may explain this. The chain joins TRBV7-9 to TRBJ2-7, with TRBD2 matching over 13 bases. In germline, CDR1 is SEHNR, CDR2 FQNEAQ (reference sequence). The CDR3 extends over 14 amino acids. The CDR3 nucleotides read TGTACCAGCAGCTTAGGACTAGCGGGGGCCGAGCAGTACTTC. Amino acid sequence: CTSSLGLAGAEQYF.

The table lists this clonotype with many counts. This chain uses TRBV18 with TRBJ2-1; no clear D gene. Trimming removed 3 bases at V and 7 bases at J, with 10 bases between. Germline V gene data show CDR1 as KGHSH and CDR2 as LQKENI. CDR3 length equals 13 residues. CDR3 nucleotide sequence: TGTGCCAGCTCACCCCTTTCGGCGAATGAGCAGTTCTTC. This sequence encodes CASSPLSANEQFF.

CDR3 coding DNA: TGTGCCACCAGCCCTCGGGGAGAGCACTGTGGCTACACCTTC. Residues: CATSPRGEHCGYTF. The V and J genes are TRBV15 and TRBJ1-2, with D uncertain. Trimming removed 5 bases from V and 7 bases from J, with 17 bases in between. The germline CDR1 and CDR2 sequences are LNHNV and YYDKDF (reference sequence). The CDR3 consists of 14 residues.

This chain joins TRBV20-1 and TRBJ2-7; TRBD2 aligns across 7 bases. J was trimmed by 7 bases and V by 0 bases; bases with no gene match: 9. Germline CDR1 and CDR2: DFQATT and SNEGSKA (reference sequence). CDR3 length equals 14 residues. CDR3 sequence (DNA): TGCAGTGCTAGAGACGAGCGGGGAACGGGTGAGCAGTACTTC. Translation: CSARDERGTGEQYF.

This clonotype was seen a few times. V and J are TRBV5-5 and TRBJ2-7, with a tentative D call TRBD1 (5 bases). V dropped 0 bases and J dropped 5 bases, with 12 bases sitting between them. The germline V gene has CDR1 SGHKS and CDR2 YYEKEE (reference sequence). The CDR3 is 14 residues long. CDR3 loop: CASSLGRGSNEQYF. The CDR3 nucleotides are TGTGCCAGCAGCTTGGGTAGGGGCAGCAACGAGCAGTACTTC.

In this sample, this clonotype turned up many times. The chain recombines TRBV6-6 with TRBJ1-2; 10 nucleotides agree with TRBD1. The CDR3 has 17 residues. With V trimmed by 2 bases and J by 1 base, 7 bases remained unmatched. From germline, CDR1 is MNHNY and CDR2 SVGAGI (reference sequence). The CDR3 loop is CASSYDRTGGFNYGYTF. CDR3 bases: TGTGCCAGCAGTTACGACCGGACAGGGGGGTTTAACTATGGCTACACCTTC.

This clonotype appeared a single time. This clone may be a read error of a much larger clone one base away. The chain uses TRBV27 and TRBJ2-3; possible D gene TRBD2, 7 bases. The CDR3 extends over 13 amino acids. The V end was cut by 11 bases, the J end by 4 bases, with 16 bases between. Germline V gene lookup returns CDR1 MNHEY and CDR2 SMNVEV (reference sequence). CDR3 loop: CAGGRGGADTQYF. The CDR3 nucleotides read TGTGCCGGCGGACGAGGGGGGGCAGATACGCAGTATTTT.

CDR3 nucleotide sequence: TGTGCCAGCGGGGAAGTACAGGGCTCGGGGTACGAGCAGTACTTC. This gives the protein CASGEVQGSGYEQYF. The J gene is TRBJ2-7, the V gene TRBV6-5, with D possibly matching TRBD1 (6 bases). Germline-derived CDR1 and CDR2 are MNHEY and SVGAGI. This CDR3 is built from 15 residues. The germline V and J ends were trimmed by 8 bases and 4 bases, with 21 bases remaining between them.

Comments on this clonotype: At one of its ends the junction is not consistent with the germline gene, which may arise from a read error. V is TRBV29-1 and J is TRBJ1-1; unclear D gene. The germline CDR1 and CDR2 sequences are SQVTM and ANQGSEA. The CDR3 extends over 12 amino acids. CDR3 residues: CSVRSLNTETFF. CDR3 nucleotides: TGCAGCGTAAGGTCTCTGAATACTGAAACTTTCTTT.

The chain couples TRBV7-2 to TRBJ1-2, with D possibly being TRBD1 (6 bases). This CDR3 contains 16 residues. Germline V CDR1 and CDR2: SGHTA, FQGNSA. The germline V and J ends were trimmed by 7 bases and 2 bases, with 20 bases remaining between them. The CDR3 loop reads CASTLLQGVGNYGYTF. The CDR3 DNA reads as TGTGCCAGCACCCTCTTACAGGGAGTGGGGAACTATGGCTACACCTTC.

Only a few counts were recorded for this clonotype. The rearrangement joins TRBV12-3 or TRBV12-4 to TRBJ1-5; 9 bases fit TRBD1. J gave up 2 bases and V 5 bases, and 4 bases lay outside the gene matches. CDR3 size: 15 residues. DNA of the CDR3: TGTGCCAGCAGTCCAAACAGGGGGCGCAATCAGCCCCAGCATTTT. Translated: CASSPNRGRNQPQHF.

The V and J genes are TRBV6-2 or TRBV6-3 and TRBJ2-3, with 7 bases matching TRBD2. From germline, CDR1 is MNHEY and CDR2 SVGEGT. V lost 0 bases, J lost 6 bases, and 12 bases stayed unmatched. The CDR3 runs 17 residues. CDR3 DNA: TGTGCCAGCAGTTACTCGACGGCGGGAGTCTTGGCGGATACGCAGTATTTT. Protein: CASSYSTAGVLADTQYF.

The genes are TRBV20-1 and TRBJ1-1; the match to TRBD1 covers 7 bases. This CDR3 contains 12 residues. The germline CDR1 and CDR2 sequences are DFQATT and SNEGSKA (reference sequence). V was pared by 5 bases and J by 2 bases, with 2 bases of the junction left unmatched. The CDR3 region is CSAQGDNTEAFF. CDR3 in DNA: TGCAGTGCTCAGGGGGACAACACTGAAGCTTTCTTT.

V and J are TRBV12-3 or TRBV12-4 and TRBJ1-5, with TRBD1 as a possible D gene (6 bases). Trimming pared 6 bases from V and 1 base from J, leaving 10 bases between. This CDR3 region has 14 residues. CDR3 sequence (DNA): TGTGCCAGCAGGACTCAGGGGAGCAATCAGCCCCAGCATTTT. Encoded protein: CASRTQGSNQPQHF.

This clonotype was observed a handful of times. The chain carries TRBV15 and TRBJ1-5, with TRBD1 as a possible D gene (5 bases). V was cut by 0 bases and J by 2 bases, with 11 bases left in between. Germline values: CDR1 LNHNV, CDR2 YYDKDF (reference sequence). The CDR3 has 16 amino acids. The CDR3 DNA is TGTGCCACCAGCAGAGAGGACGGGGCTGGCAATCAGCCCCAGCATTTT. Amino acid sequence: CATSREDGAGNQPQHF.

The V gene is TRBV20-1, the J gene TRBJ1-4; TRBD1 is a possible D gene (6 bases). The CDR3 spans 13 residues. Trimming stripped 3 bases from V and 7 bases from J, with 12 bases between. Looked up from germline, CDR1 is DFQATT and CDR2 is SNEGSKA (reference sequence). Here the CDR3 reads CSARTGAPEKLFF. In nucleotides, the CDR3 is TGCAGTGCTAGGACAGGCGCGCCTGAAAAACTGTTTTTT.

This clonotype was detected a few times. The J gene is TRBJ2-5, the V gene TRBV20-1, with D maybe TRBD1 (5 bases). Germline loops: CDR1 DFQATT, CDR2 SNEGSKA (reference sequence). This CDR3 comprises 13 residues. The germline V and J ends were trimmed by 1 base and 1 base, with 7 bases remaining between them. The CDR3 protein is CSARGTLQETQYF. The CDR3 coding sequence is TGCAGTGCTAGAGGGACACTCCAAGAGACCCAGTACTTC.

The rearrangement uses TRBV30 and TRBJ2-2; weak D call: TRBD2 (6 bases). Germline assignment: CDR1 GTSNPN and CDR2 SVGIG (reference sequence). V lost 2 bases and J lost 1, with 8 bases in between. The CDR3 runs to 14 residues. CDR3 DNA: TGTGCCTGGAGTTGGGGGGTGAACACCGGGGAGCTGTTTTTT. This encodes CAWSWGVNTGELFF.

The chain couples TRBV20-1 to TRBJ2-5, with D uncertain. CDR3 length: 13 residues. Germline values: CDR1 DFQATT, CDR2 SNEGSKA (reference sequence). Deletions cut 1 base from V and 5 bases from J, with 11 bases between. CDR3 amino acids: CSARANRWETQYF. Here the CDR3 DNA reads TGCAGTGCTAGAGCCAACCGGTGGGAGACCCAGTACTTC.

The chain uses TRBV7-9 and TRBJ1-4; the D is unclear. The CDR3 sequence is 15 residues long. V was pared by 5 bases and J by 3 bases, with 13 bases between. Germline V CDR1 and CDR2: SEHNR, FQNEAQ (reference sequence). Here the CDR3 DNA reads TGTGCCAGCAGCCCCGGGAATGGCCCTAATGAAAAACTGTTTTTT. Residues: CASSPGNGPNEKLFF.

The CDR3 nucleotides are TGTGCCAGCAGCCATAACTCTGGGACTAGCGGGGGCCCGCAGTATTTT. The encoded protein is CASSHNSGTSGGPQYF. J is TRBJ2-3 and V is TRBV3-1; 14 bases line up with TRBD2. Trimming at V came to 3 bases and at J to 10 bases, leaving 9 bases not matched to a gene. The CDR3 is 16 amino acids. Germline V lookup: CDR1 LGHDT, CDR2 YNNKEL (reference sequence).